A single sample is the source of the 29 T cell receptor beta chains below, sequenced in a study of T cell responses to AZD1222 COVID-19 vaccine. Only in-frame clones appear in the TCRdb table, and some are missing; sequencing was by immunoSEQ multiplex PCR. The sample shows tens of thousands of clones, over 60% of them seen only once. The specimen comprised peripheral blood, sampled on day 0 of AZD1222 vaccination. The source of these receptors is an adult in good health.

The rearrangement joins TRBV6-5 to TRBJ1-2; a possible D gene is TRBD1 (6 bases). The CDR3 loop spans 14 amino acids. CDR1 and CDR2 (germline): MNHEY, SVGAGI. V gave up 10 bases and J gave up 4 bases, with 19 bases separating them. CDR3 in DNA: TGTGCCATTCTCGACAGGAGAAGTTCCTATGGCTACACCTTC. Its translation is CAILDRRSSYGYTF.

This clone was counted between two and nine times. The chain joins TRBV19 to TRBJ2-1; TRBD2 agrees at 16 bases. CDR3 length equals 14 residues. Germline values: CDR1 LNHDA, CDR2 SQIVND (reference sequence). J was trimmed by 13 bases and V by 5 bases; bases with no gene match: 5. CDR3 coding DNA: TGTGCCAGTAGTTCGGGACTAGCGGGAGGGGAACAGTTCTTC. This gives the protein CASSSGLAGGEQFF.

This chain uses TRBV28 with TRBJ2-5; possible D gene TRBD1, 6 bases. This CDR3 contains 14 residues. Between the trimmed V and J ends, which lost 6 bases and 1 base, there was a span of 12 bases. The germline CDR1 and CDR2 sequences are MDHEN and SYDVKM. DNA of the CDR3: TGTGCCAGCAGCTCCGGACAGTTCCAAGAGACCCAGTACTTC. Translated, it gives CASSSGQFQETQYF.

The genes are TRBV7-2 and TRBJ1-1; D not resolved. Trimming left V 5 bases short and J 1 base short, with 8 bases between. CDR1 is SGHTA, CDR2 FQGNSA, per germline. The CDR3 has 13 residues. Here the CDR3 reads CASSRHRNTEAFF. CDR3 DNA sequence: TGTGCCAGCAGCAGACACAGGAACACTGAAGCTTTCTTT.

This chain joins TRBV27 and TRBJ1-2; no firm D call. The CDR3 consists of 14 residues. Germline loops: CDR1 MNHEY, CDR2 SMNVEV (reference sequence). V was shortened by 2 bases and J by 8 bases, with 15 bases between the two germline ends. The CDR3 DNA is TGTGCCAGCAGTTTAGATCCCCGGTTTGGCGGCTACACCTTC. It yields the protein CASSLDPRFGGYTF.

The chain couples TRBV5-1 to TRBJ2-7; the D call may be TRBD1 or TRBD2 (5 bases each). V was trimmed by 6 bases and J by 7 bases, leaving 20 bases between them. In germline, CDR1 is SGHRS, CDR2 YFSETQ. This CDR3 has 14 residues. CDR3 in amino acids: CASTLDTGTEEQYF. The DNA of the CDR3 is TGCGCCAGCACATTAGATACCGGGACCGAGGAGCAGTACTTC.

The V gene is TRBV29-1, the J gene TRBJ2-5, with TRBD1 matching 9 bases. V was pared by 6 bases and J by 5 bases, with 4 bases of the junction left unmatched. The CDR3 covers 12 residues. Germline V gene data show CDR1 as SQVTM and CDR2 as ANQGSEA. For the CDR3, the DNA is TGCAGCGTAGGGGACAGGGTCGAGACCCAGTACTTC. Amino acid sequence: CSVGDRVETQYF.

The rearrangement joins TRBV28 to TRBJ1-6; the D gene is possibly TRBD1 (6 bases). V was clipped by 7 bases and J by 9 bases, with 22 bases between them. Germline lookup yields CDR1 MDHEN and CDR2 SYDVKM. The CDR3 runs 16 residues. In nucleotides, the CDR3 is TGTGCCAGCATTTCGGGGCAGGGGCAGAACCGTTCACCCCTCCACTTT. Encoded protein: CASISGQGQNRSPLHF.

V is TRBV5-1 and J is TRBJ2-5, with a weak D call TRBD1 (6 bases). CDR1 is SGHRS, CDR2 YFSETQ, per germline. This CDR3 spans 13 amino acids. Trimming cost V 5 bases and J 2 bases, with 10 bases left between them. The CDR3 region is CASRPTGQETQYF. DNA of the CDR3: TGCGCCAGCAGGCCGACAGGACAAGAGACCCAGTACTTC. Drawing the rest from reference TRBV5-1 and TRBJ2-5, the complete variable domain is KAGVTQTPRYLIKTRGQQVTLSCSPISGHRSVSWYQQTPGQGLQFLFEYFSETQRNKGNFPGRFSGRQFSNSRSEMNVSTLELGDSALYLCASRPTGQETQYFGPGTRLLVL.

The rearrangement uses TRBV27 and TRBJ1-1, with TRBD1 matching over 7 bases. CDR3 size: 15 residues. Germline CDR1 is MNHEY and CDR2 is SMNVEV (reference sequence). The junction had 11 bases not matched to a gene; V was cut back by 5 bases and J by 5 bases. The CDR3 nucleotides are TGTGCCAGCAGTGCCTTCTCCGGGACAGTGACTGAAGCTTTCTTT. Protein sequence: CASSAFSGTVTEAFF.

The rearrangement uses TRBV10-3 and TRBJ2-3; the D gene is possibly TRBD2 (5 bases). CDR1 and CDR2 from the germline V gene are ENHRY and SYGVKD. The CDR3 has 14 amino acids. Trimming shortened V by 2 bases and J by 4 bases, and 10 bases separated the two germline ends. Here the CDR3 DNA reads TGTGCCATCAGTGAGGCTAGCCGTCCAGATACGCAGTATTTT. This codes for CAISEASRPDTQYF.

The chain carries TRBV5-1 and TRBJ1-6; 10 bases are shared with TRBD1. The CDR3 totals 14 residues. Trimming removed 3 bases from V and 8 bases from J; junction bases left unmatched: 2. Germline V lookup: CDR1 SGHRS, CDR2 YFSETQ. CDR3 amino acids: CASSSGQGDSPLHF. As DNA, the CDR3 is TGCGCCAGCAGCTCCGGACAGGGGGATTCACCCCTCCACTTT.

This chain joins TRBV5-4 and TRBJ1-4; D is possibly TRBD1 (5 bases). The CDR3 sequence is 16 residues long. Trimming cost V 1 base and J 8 bases, with 18 bases left between them. Germline-derived CDR1 and CDR2 are SGHNT and YYREEE (reference sequence). In DNA form, the CDR3 reads TGTGCCAGCAGCTTGAGGGCAGGGATTGGGACGGAAAAACTGTTTTTT. Its translation: CASSLRAGIGTEKLFF.

The rearrangement joins TRBV5-1 to TRBJ2-2; 7 nucleotides match TRBD2. From germline, CDR1 is SGHRS and CDR2 YFSETQ. CDR3 size: 15 residues. The V and J ends lost 2 bases and 6 bases, in that order; junction bases with no gene match: 7. CDR3 residues: CASSLRTSRAGELFF. CDR3 bases: TGCGCCAGCAGCTTACGGACTAGTCGAGCCGGGGAGCTGTTTTTT.

The chain recombines TRBV12-3 or TRBV12-4 with TRBJ2-7; D perhaps matches TRBD1 (7 bases). This CDR3 spans 12 amino acids. The V end was cut by 5 bases, the J end by 7 bases, with 12 bases between. This CDR3 is CASSIQGGEQYF. The CDR3 bases are TGTGCCAGCAGTATCCAGGGGGGTGAGCAGTACTTC.

The rearrangement uses TRBV6-1 and TRBJ2-1, with TRBD2 identical over 8 bases. Unmatched junction bases numbered 6, after V lost 3 bases and J lost 5 bases. The CDR3 totals 15 residues. CDR1 MNHNS and CDR2 SASEGT come from the germline V gene. The CDR3: CASSDRAGANNEQFF. In DNA form, the CDR3 reads TGTGCCAGCAGTGACAGAGCGGGAGCCAACAATGAGCAGTTCTTC.

The rearrangement joins TRBV7-8 to TRBJ2-7; 10 positions match TRBD1. J was trimmed by 4 bases and V by 5 bases; bases with no gene match: 8. There are 15 residues in the CDR3. The germline V gene has CDR1 SGHVS and CDR2 FQNEAQ. The CDR3 sequence: CASSERGTGAYEQYV. CDR3 bases: TGTGCCAGCAGCGAGCGCGGGACAGGGGCTTACGAGCAGTACGTC.

V usage is TRBV10-3 and J usage is TRBJ1-3, with D unresolved. V lost 2 bases to trimming and J lost 0 bases, with 14 bases between them. CDR3 size: 17 residues. Germline-derived CDR1 and CDR2 are ENHRY and SYGVKD. The CDR3 DNA is TGTGCCATCAGTGAGCCGGCGGGTTTCAGCTCTGGAAACACCATATATTTT. Encoded protein: CAISEPAGFSSGNTIYF.

The V and J genes are TRBV5-4 and TRBJ1-2; a possible D gene is TRBD1 (5 bases). V lost 3 bases and J 4 bases, leaving 10 bases between the germline ends. Germline V gene lookup returns CDR1 SGHNT and CDR2 YYREEE (reference sequence). The CDR3 covers 13 residues. CDR3 DNA sequence: TGTGCCAGCAGCTCTACAGGAGTCTATGGCTACACCTTC. Translation: CASSSTGVYGYTF.

CDR3 coding DNA: TGCAGTGCTAGTGGGAGGGGAGATACGCAGTATTTT. Amino acid sequence: CSASGRGDTQYF. V usage is TRBV20-1 and J usage is TRBJ2-3; 7 bases line up with TRBD2. Germline assignment: CDR1 DFQATT and CDR2 SNEGSKA (reference sequence). The length of the CDR3 is 12 residues. Trimming cost V 3 bases and J 5 bases; bases outside gene matches: 2.

This clone was picked up a small number of times. Other DNA sequences in the same sample also yield this CDR3. The chain couples TRBV5-8 to TRBJ2-7, with a weak D call TRBD2 (6 bases). There are 15 residues in the CDR3. Germline CDR1 is SGHTS and CDR2 is YDEGEE. V was cut by 2 bases and J by 2 bases, with 14 bases left in between. The DNA for the CDR3 is TGTGCCAGCAGCTTACGCGGGACTCTTCCCTACGAGCAGTACGTC. It encodes CASSLRGTLPYEQYV.

The chain has TRBV3-1 (or the pseudogene TRBV3-2) and TRBJ2-1; D is ambiguous. The CDR3 runs to 15 residues. In germline, CDR1 is LGHDT, CDR2 YNNKEL (reference sequence). The V and J ends lost 4 bases and 5 bases respectively, with 15 bases between them. The CDR3 coding sequence is TGTGCCAGCAGCCGCGGCGTAGGGAACAACAATGAGCAGTTCTTC. This codes for CASSRGVGNNNEQFF.

The rearrangement joins TRBV7-3 to TRBJ2-7; 7 bases align to TRBD2. The CDR3 consists of 14 residues. Germline CDR1 is SGHTA and CDR2 is FQGTGA. With V trimmed by 5 bases and J by 10 bases, 14 bases remained unmatched. The CDR3 nucleotides read TGTGCCAGCAGCCCAAACCCGACTAGCCAGAGACAGTACTTC. This sequence encodes CASSPNPTSQRQYF. Using reference TRBV7-3 and TRBJ2-7 for the parts outside the CDR3, the full variable domain is GAGVSQTPSNKVTEKGKYVELRCDPISGHTALYWYRQSLGQGPEFLIYFQGTGAADDSGLPNDRFFAVRPEGSVSTLKIQRTERGDSAVYLCASSPNPTSQRQYFGPGTRLTVT.

The rearrangement joins TRBV3-1 (or the pseudogene TRBV3-2) to TRBJ2-1; 9 nucleotides align to TRBD1. J lost 7 bases, V lost 4 bases, and 8 bases had no gene match. Germline V gene lookup returns CDR1 LGHDT and CDR2 YNNKEL (reference sequence). CDR3 size: 15 residues. CDR3 nucleotides: TGTGCCAGCAGCCTCCGGGACAGGGTTATGAATGAGCAGTTCTTC. It codes for CASSLRDRVMNEQFF.

In its sample, this clone was seen once. The chain couples TRBV6-2 or TRBV6-3 to TRBJ2-1; 9 bases align to TRBD1. CDR1 MNHEY and CDR2 SVGEGT come from the germline V gene. J lost 10 bases, V lost 2 bases, and 6 bases had no gene match. The CDR3 sequence is 14 residues long. CDR3 sequence (DNA): TGTGCCAGCAGTTACCCCAAGGACAGGGGCGAGCAGTTCTTC. This encodes CASSYPKDRGEQFF.

This chain connects TRBV2 to TRBJ2-7, with D possibly matching TRBD2 (7 bases). Between the trimmed V and J ends, which lost 3 bases and 6 bases, there was a span of 12 bases. CDR1 and CDR2 (germline): SNHLY, FYNNEI. The CDR3 loop spans 13 amino acids. The CDR3 protein is CASSEGGPSEQYV. The CDR3 bases are TGTGCCAGCAGTGAGGGGGGGCCAAGCGAGCAGTACGTC.

V is TRBV7-2 and J is TRBJ2-7, with no clear D. There are 14 residues in the CDR3. Trimming took 5 bases from V and 6 from J, leaving 17 bases between them. Germline-derived CDR1 and CDR2 are SGHTA and FQGNSA. The CDR3 sequence: CASSHSSVSGEQYF. In nucleotides, the CDR3 is TGTGCCAGCAGCCATAGCTCCGTCAGTGGCGAGCAGTACTTC.

The chain links TRBV7-3 to TRBJ1-1; unclear D gene. In germline, CDR1 is SGHTA, CDR2 FQGTGA. The CDR3 runs to 13 residues. V lost 4 bases and J lost 1, with 7 bases in between. CDR3 in amino acids: CASSSQPNTEAFF. CDR3 sequence (DNA): TGTGCCAGCAGCTCTCAGCCGAACACTGAAGCTTTCTTT.

This clone occurred once. The chain links TRBV18 to TRBJ1-6; unclear D gene. Germline lookup yields CDR1 KGHSH and CDR2 LQKENI. The CDR3 totals 14 residues. V lost 6 bases and J lost 8, with 14 bases in between. The CDR3 region has the DNA TGTGCCAGCTCCCTAAGAAGAAACGATTCACCCCTCCACTTT. Amino acids: CASSLRRNDSPLHF. The entire variable domain, with the rest obtained from reference TRBV18 and TRBJ1-6, is as follows: NAGVMQNPRHLVRRRGQEARLRCSPMKGHSHVYWYRQLPEEGLKFMVYLQKENIIDESGMPKERFSAEFPKEGPSILRIQQVVRGDSAAYFCASSLRRNDSPLHFGNGTRLTVT.